A selection of T cell receptor beta chains follows, all from one sample in a study of blood T cell repertoires in COVID-19. Profiled with immunoSEQ multiplex PCR; TCRdb holds only in-frame clones, not every one. The repertoire holds fewer than 200,000 clones, with more than 75% as singletons. Input material: peripheral blood. These receptor sequences come from a man aged 35 to 55 with acute or convalescent COVID-19. CDR3s leave out the opening cysteine and the closing phenylalanine or tryptophan. Fields, in order: CDR3 protein, J gene, clone size, V gene. Where a row states a size, it is once, few, many or the class of an expanded clone; other rows omit it.

CDR3 protein: ALKIQGGGNSPLH
J gene: TRBJ1-6
clone size: -
V gene: TRBV30

CDR3 protein: ASSPEEAANTEAF
J gene: TRBJ1-1
clone size: -
V gene: TRBV5-1

CDR3 protein: ASSDVAGGANSNQPQH
J gene: TRBJ1-5
clone size: -
V gene: TRBV10-2

CDR3 protein: SASAARSGVFYEQY
J gene: TRBJ2-7
clone size: -
V gene: TRBV20-1

CDR3 protein: ASSLAGSQPQH
J gene: TRBJ1-5
clone size: -
V gene: TRBV7-2

CDR3 protein: ASSLRTGVSGNTIY
J gene: TRBJ1-3
clone size: -
V gene: TRBV11-2

CDR3 protein: ASSLTPRTSGGRGGELF
J gene: TRBJ2-2
clone size: -
V gene: TRBV3-1/TRBV3-2

CDR3 protein: ASSLESGTGKEKLF
J gene: TRBJ1-4
clone size: -
V gene: TRBV7-9

CDR3 protein: ASSLNQGTGYT
J gene: TRBJ1-2
clone size: -
V gene: TRBV7-3

CDR3 protein: ASRNTGRLYYGYT
J gene: TRBJ1-2
clone size: once
V gene: TRBV27

CDR3 protein: ASSPRGGGGYT
J gene: TRBJ1-2
clone size: few
V gene: TRBV3-1/TRBV3-2

CDR3 protein: ASSVQQGYEQY
J gene: TRBJ2-7
clone size: once
V gene: TRBV9

CDR3 protein: ASSKWDSDNYGYT
J gene: TRBJ1-2
clone size: -
V gene: TRBV2

CDR3 protein: ASSQVGGVTSYEQY
J gene: TRBJ2-7
clone size: -
V gene: TRBV4-1

CDR3 protein: ASSSTGTYT
J gene: TRBJ1-2
clone size: -
V gene: TRBV5-4

CDR3 protein: ASSSPGQGNYGYT
J gene: TRBJ1-2
clone size: -
V gene: TRBV7-9

CDR3 protein: ASSPLKSSYEQY
J gene: TRBJ2-7
clone size: once
V gene: TRBV6-5

CDR3 protein: ASSVDSSSTDTQY
J gene: TRBJ2-3
clone size: -
V gene: TRBV9

CDR3 protein: ASTRTGGPGANVLT
J gene: TRBJ2-6
clone size: -
V gene: TRBV19

CDR3 protein: ASSLTANYGYT
J gene: TRBJ1-2
clone size: -
V gene: TRBV7-2

CDR3 protein: ASGPGQGSSGELF
J gene: TRBJ2-2
clone size: few
V gene: TRBV5-5

CDR3 protein: ASSNSGLARETQY
J gene: TRBJ2-5
clone size: -
V gene: TRBV6-6

CDR3 protein: ASSLTSRSYEQY
J gene: TRBJ2-7
clone size: few
V gene: TRBV28

CDR3 protein: SVTDGGLEKLF
J gene: TRBJ1-4
clone size: -
V gene: TRBV29-1

CDR3 protein: ATSPQDTDTQY
J gene: TRBJ2-3
clone size: -
V gene: TRBV24-1

CDR3 protein: SAREREQF
J gene: TRBJ2-1
clone size: once
V gene: TRBV20-1

CDR3 protein: ASGGWYGYT
J gene: TRBJ1-2
clone size: few
V gene: TRBV28

CDR3 protein: ASKRSGNYGYT
J gene: TRBJ1-2
clone size: -
V gene: TRBV28

CDR3 protein: ASSAAGQGMAEAF
J gene: TRBJ1-1
clone size: -
V gene: TRBV9

CDR3 protein: AVRTSTDTQY
J gene: TRBJ2-3
clone size: -
V gene: TRBV6-5

CDR3 protein: AIKWAGIDYGYT
J gene: TRBJ1-2
clone size: -
V gene: TRBV10-3

CDR3 protein: AWSVAVSLNEKLF
J gene: TRBJ1-4
clone size: -
V gene: TRBV30

CDR3 protein: ASSVGLAGSQETQY
J gene: TRBJ2-5
clone size: -
V gene: TRBV9

CDR3 protein: ASSLQGMGNQPQH
J gene: TRBJ1-5
clone size: -
V gene: TRBV28

CDR3 protein: ASSLDRGSTSNTEAF
J gene: TRBJ1-1
clone size: -
V gene: TRBV5-1

CDR3 protein: ASSDISSYNEQF
J gene: TRBJ2-1
clone size: -
V gene: TRBV18

CDR3 protein: AISETGGRTEAF
J gene: TRBJ1-1
clone size: -
V gene: TRBV10-3

CDR3 protein: ASSPQVTGELF
J gene: TRBJ2-2
clone size: -
V gene: TRBV9

CDR3 protein: ASSESGPGELF
J gene: TRBJ2-2
clone size: -
V gene: TRBV7-9

CDR3 protein: ASSELIRRGTGWNEQF
J gene: TRBJ2-1
clone size: -
V gene: TRBV2

CDR3 protein: ASSIGQGSSYEQY
J gene: TRBJ2-7
clone size: -
V gene: TRBV7-2

CDR3 protein: ASSLMREKLF
J gene: TRBJ1-4
clone size: -
V gene: TRBV12-3/TRBV12-4

CDR3 protein: ASSVGGGSGNTIY
J gene: TRBJ1-3
clone size: -
V gene: TRBV9

CDR3 protein: ASSYSGLARETQY
J gene: TRBJ2-5
clone size: once
V gene: TRBV6-5

CDR3 protein: ASSLDQGAPMNTEAF
J gene: TRBJ1-1
clone size: -
V gene: TRBV7-9

CDR3 protein: ASRGVDNEQF
J gene: TRBJ2-1
clone size: -
V gene: TRBV25-1

CDR3 protein: ASSAPQGLYQPQH
J gene: TRBJ1-5
clone size: -
V gene: TRBV28

CDR3 protein: ASSLGGRAYEQY
J gene: TRBJ2-7
clone size: -
V gene: TRBV5-6

CDR3 protein: ASSLAGQAMYEQY
J gene: TRBJ2-7
clone size: -
V gene: TRBV5-1

CDR3 protein: ENGRVRRYNEQF
J gene: TRBJ2-1
clone size: -
V gene: TRBV5-8

CDR3 protein: ASSVGTSGVKTQY
J gene: TRBJ2-5
clone size: -
V gene: TRBV5-1

CDR3 protein: AISESTGFYNSPLH
J gene: TRBJ1-6
clone size: -
V gene: TRBV10-3

CDR3 protein: ASSLGAGAEAF
J gene: TRBJ1-1
clone size: -
V gene: TRBV5-5

CDR3 protein: ASSLVASVNTEAF
J gene: TRBJ1-1
clone size: -
V gene: TRBV7-2

CDR3 protein: ASSLGQGQSYEQY
J gene: TRBJ2-7
clone size: -
V gene: TRBV7-2

CDR3 protein: ASSASPAAGELF
J gene: TRBJ2-2
clone size: -
V gene: TRBV7-2

CDR3 protein: ASSLGQTGLGEKLF
J gene: TRBJ1-4
clone size: once
V gene: TRBV11-2